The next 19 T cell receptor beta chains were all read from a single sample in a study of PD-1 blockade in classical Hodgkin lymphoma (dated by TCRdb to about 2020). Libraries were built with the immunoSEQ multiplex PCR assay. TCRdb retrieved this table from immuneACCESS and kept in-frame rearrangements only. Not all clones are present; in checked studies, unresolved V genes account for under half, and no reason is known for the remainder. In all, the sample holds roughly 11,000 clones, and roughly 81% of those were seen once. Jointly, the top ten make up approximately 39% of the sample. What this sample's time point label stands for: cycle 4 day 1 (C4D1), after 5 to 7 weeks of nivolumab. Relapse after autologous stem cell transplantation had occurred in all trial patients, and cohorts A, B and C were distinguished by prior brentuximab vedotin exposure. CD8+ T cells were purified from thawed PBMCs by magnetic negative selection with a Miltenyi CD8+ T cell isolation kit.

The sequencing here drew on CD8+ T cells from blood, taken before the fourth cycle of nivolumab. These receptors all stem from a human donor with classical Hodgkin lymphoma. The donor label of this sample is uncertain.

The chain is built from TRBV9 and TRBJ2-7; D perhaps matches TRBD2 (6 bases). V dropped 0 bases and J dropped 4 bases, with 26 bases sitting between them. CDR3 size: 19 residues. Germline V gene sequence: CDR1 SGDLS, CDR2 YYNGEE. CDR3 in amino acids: CASSVGDSGFSFTGYEQYF. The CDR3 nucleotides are TGTGCCAGCAGCGTAGGGGACTCGGGGTTTTCCTTCACGGGGTACGAGCAGTACTTC.

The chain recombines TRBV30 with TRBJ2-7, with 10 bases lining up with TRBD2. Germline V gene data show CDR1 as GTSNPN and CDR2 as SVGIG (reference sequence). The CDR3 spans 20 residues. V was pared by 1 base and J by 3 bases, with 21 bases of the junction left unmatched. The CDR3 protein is CAWSGPSSMVVWTSGYEQYF. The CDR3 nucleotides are TGTGCCTGGAGTGGCCCCTCCTCGATGGTGGTTTGGACTAGCGGCTACGAGCAGTACTTC.

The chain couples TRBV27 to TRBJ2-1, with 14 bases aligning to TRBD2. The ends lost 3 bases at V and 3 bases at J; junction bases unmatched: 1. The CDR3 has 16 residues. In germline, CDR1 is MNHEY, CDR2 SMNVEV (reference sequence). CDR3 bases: TGTGCCAGCAGTTTGACTAGCGGGAGGGTCTACAATGAGCAGTTCTTC. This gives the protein CASSLTSGRVYNEQFF.

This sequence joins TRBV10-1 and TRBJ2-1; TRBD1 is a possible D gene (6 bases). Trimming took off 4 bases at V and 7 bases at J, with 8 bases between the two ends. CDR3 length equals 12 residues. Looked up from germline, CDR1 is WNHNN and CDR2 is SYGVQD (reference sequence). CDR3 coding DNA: TGCGCCAGCAGTGGACAGGCGAATGAGCAGTTCTTC. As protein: CASSGQANEQFF.

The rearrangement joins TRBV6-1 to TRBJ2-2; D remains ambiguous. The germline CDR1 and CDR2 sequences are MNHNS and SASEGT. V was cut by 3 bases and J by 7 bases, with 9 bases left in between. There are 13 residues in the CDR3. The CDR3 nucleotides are TGTGCCAGCAGTGAGGAATCGGTCGGGGAGCTGTTTTTT. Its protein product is CASSEESVGELFF.

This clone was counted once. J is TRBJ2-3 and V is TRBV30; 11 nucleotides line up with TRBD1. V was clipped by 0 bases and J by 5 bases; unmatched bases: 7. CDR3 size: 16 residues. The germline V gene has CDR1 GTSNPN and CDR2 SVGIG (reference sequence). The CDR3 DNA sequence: TGTGCCTGGAGTGTACTGGGGACAGGGGGTCTAGATACGCAGTATTTT. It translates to CAWSVLGTGGLDTQYF.

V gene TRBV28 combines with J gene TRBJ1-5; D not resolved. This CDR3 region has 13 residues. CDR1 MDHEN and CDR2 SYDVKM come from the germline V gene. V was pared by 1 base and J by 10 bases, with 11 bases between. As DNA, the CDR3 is TGTGCCAGCAGTTTATTGGGAAGAGGACCCCAGCATTTT. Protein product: CASSLLGRGPQHF.

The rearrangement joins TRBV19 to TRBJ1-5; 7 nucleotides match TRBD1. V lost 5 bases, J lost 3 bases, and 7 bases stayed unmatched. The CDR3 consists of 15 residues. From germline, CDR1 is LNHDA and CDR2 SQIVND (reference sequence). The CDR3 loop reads CASSLRDSANQPQHF. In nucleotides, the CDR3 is TGTGCCAGTAGTTTACGGGACAGCGCCAATCAGCCCCAGCATTTT.

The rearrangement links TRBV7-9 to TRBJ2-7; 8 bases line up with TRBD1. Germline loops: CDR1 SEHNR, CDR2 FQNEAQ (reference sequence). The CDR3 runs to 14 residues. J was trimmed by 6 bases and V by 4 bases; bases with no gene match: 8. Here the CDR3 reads CASSSEPGQGEQYF. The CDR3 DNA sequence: TGTGCCAGCAGCTCCGAGCCCGGACAGGGCGAGCAGTACTTC.

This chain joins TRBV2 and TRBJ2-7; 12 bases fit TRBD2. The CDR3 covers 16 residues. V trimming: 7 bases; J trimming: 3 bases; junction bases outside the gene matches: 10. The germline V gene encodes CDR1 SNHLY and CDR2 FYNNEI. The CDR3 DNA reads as TGTGCCAGCACCCTGAGACTAGCGGGAGTTCACTACGAGCAGTACTTC. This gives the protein CASTLRLAGVHYEQYF. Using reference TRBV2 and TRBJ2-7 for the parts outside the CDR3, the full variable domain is EPEVTQTPSHQVTQMGQEVILRCVPISNHLYFYWYRQILGQKVEFLVSFYNNEISEKSEIFDDQFSVERPDGSNFTLKIRSTKLEDSAMYFCASTLRLAGVHYEQYFGPGTRLTVT.

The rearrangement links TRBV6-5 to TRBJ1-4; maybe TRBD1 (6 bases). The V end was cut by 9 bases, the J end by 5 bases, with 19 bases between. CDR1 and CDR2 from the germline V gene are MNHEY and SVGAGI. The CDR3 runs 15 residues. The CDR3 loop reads CASQKWGQGNEKLFF. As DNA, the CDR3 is TGTGCCAGTCAAAAGTGGGGGCAGGGGAATGAAAAACTGTTTTTT.

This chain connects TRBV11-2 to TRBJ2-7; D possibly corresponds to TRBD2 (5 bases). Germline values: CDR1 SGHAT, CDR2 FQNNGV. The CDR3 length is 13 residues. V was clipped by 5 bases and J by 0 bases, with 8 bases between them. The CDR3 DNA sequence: TGTGCCAGCAGCGGGAGTGTCTCCTACGAGCAGTACTTC. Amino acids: CASSGSVSYEQYF. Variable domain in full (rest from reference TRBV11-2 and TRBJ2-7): EAGVAQSPRYKIIEKRQSVAFWCNPISGHATLYWYQQILGQGPKLLIQFQNNGVVDDSQLPKDRFSAERLKGVDSTLKIQPAKLEDSAVYLCASSGSVSYEQYFGPGTRLTVT.

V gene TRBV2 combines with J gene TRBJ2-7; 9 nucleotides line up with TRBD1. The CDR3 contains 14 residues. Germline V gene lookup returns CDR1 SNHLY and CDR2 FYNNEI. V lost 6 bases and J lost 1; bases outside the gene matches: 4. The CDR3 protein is CASRDRGSSYEQYF. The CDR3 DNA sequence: TGTGCCAGCAGGGACAGGGGTAGTTCCTACGAGCAGTACTTC.

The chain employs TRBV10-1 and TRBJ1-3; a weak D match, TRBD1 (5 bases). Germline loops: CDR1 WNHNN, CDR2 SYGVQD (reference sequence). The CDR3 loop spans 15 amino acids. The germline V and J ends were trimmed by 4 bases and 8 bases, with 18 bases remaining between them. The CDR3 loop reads CASSGTGLSGHTIYF. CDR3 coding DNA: TGCGCCAGCAGTGGAACGGGACTCTCTGGGCACACCATATATTTT.

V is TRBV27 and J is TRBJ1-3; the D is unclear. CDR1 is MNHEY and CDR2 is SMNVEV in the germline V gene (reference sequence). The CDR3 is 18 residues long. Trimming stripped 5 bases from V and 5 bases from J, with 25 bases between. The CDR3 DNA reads TGTGCCAGCAGTCCCCGGGCAGCATGGAATCCGTCTAGAAACACCATATATTTT. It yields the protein CASSPRAAWNPSRNTIYF.

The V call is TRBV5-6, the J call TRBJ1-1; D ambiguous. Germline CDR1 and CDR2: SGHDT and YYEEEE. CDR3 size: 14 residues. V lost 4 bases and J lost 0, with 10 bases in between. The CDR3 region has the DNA TGTGCCAGCAGCCCGAGGGCCCTGAACACTGAAGCTTTCTTT. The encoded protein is CASSPRALNTEAFF.

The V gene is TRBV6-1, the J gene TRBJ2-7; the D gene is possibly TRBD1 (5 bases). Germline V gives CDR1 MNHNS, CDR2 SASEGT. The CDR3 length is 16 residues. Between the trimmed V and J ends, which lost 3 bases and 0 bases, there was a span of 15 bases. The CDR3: CASSDSDSVPSYEQYF. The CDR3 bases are TGTGCCAGCAGTGATTCCGACAGCGTACCCTCCTACGAGCAGTACTTC.

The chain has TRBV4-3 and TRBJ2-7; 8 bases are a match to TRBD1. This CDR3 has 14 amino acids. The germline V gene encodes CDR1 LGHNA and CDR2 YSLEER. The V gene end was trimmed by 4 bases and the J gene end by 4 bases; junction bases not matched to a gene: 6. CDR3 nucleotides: TGCGCCAGCAGCCTGACAGGGGATGGGTACGAGCAGTACTTC. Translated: CASSLTGDGYEQYF.

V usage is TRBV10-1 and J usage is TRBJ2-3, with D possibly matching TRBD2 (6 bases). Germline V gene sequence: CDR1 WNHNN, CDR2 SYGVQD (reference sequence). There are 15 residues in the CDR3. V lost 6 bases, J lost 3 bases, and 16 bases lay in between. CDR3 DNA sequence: TGCGCCAGCAGAGACCGGGAGAGGGATACAGATACGCAGTATTTT. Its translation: CASRDRERDTDTQYF.